Included here is one T cell receptor (beta chain) sequence, with context. As originally analysed: Amplification from reference gene primers served as the basis for estimated nucleated cell counts. Only in-frame clones appear in the TCRdb table, and some are missing; sequencing was by immunoSEQ multiplex PCR. V and J calls and clone size are those listed in that table; D and trimming were worked out from the DNA. The sample gives tens of thousands of clones, less than 85% of which show up once; approximately 15% is in the top ten. The CDR3 spans 14 residues. V shed 6 bases and J 5 bases; nucleotides not matched to a gene: 4. Germline V gene lookup returns CDR1 SGHVS and CDR2 FNYEAQ. These data come from a study of blood T cell repertoires in COVID-19. Turning to the study itself: The United States, Italy and Spain were the sources of the acute and convalescent COVID-19 samples. T cells, B-cell-depleted T cells, or PBMCs supplied cDNA or gDNA.

The origin of this receptor is a man aged 65 to 85 with active or convalescent COVID-19. The V gene is TRBV7-6, the J gene TRBJ2-2, with 9 bases fitting TRBD1. Material for sequencing was peripheral blood. The CDR3 spells CASSSQGATGELFF. The DNA for the CDR3 is TGTGCCAGCAGTTCACAGGGGGCGACCGGGGAGCTGTTTTTT. The whole variable domain, remainder taken from reference TRBV7-6 and TRBJ2-2, is GAGVSQSPRYKVTKRGQDVALRCDPISGHVSLYWYRQALGQGPEFLTYFNYEAQQDKSGLPNDRFSAERPEGSISTLTIQRTEQRDSAMYRCASSSQGATGELFFGEGSRLTVL.